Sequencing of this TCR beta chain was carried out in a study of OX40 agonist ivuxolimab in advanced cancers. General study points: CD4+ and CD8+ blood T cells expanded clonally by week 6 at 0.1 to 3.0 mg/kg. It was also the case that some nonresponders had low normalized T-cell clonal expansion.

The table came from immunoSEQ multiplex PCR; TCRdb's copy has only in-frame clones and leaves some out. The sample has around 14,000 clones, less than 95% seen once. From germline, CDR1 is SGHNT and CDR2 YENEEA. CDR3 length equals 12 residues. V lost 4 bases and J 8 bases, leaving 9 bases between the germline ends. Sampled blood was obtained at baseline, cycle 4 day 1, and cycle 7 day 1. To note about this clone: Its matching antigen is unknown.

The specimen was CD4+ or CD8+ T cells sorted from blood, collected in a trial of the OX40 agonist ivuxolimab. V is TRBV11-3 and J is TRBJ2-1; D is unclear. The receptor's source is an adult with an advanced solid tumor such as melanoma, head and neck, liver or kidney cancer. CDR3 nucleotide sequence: TGTGCCAGCAGCTCAACAATGGATGAGCAGTTCTTC. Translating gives CASSSTMDEQFF.